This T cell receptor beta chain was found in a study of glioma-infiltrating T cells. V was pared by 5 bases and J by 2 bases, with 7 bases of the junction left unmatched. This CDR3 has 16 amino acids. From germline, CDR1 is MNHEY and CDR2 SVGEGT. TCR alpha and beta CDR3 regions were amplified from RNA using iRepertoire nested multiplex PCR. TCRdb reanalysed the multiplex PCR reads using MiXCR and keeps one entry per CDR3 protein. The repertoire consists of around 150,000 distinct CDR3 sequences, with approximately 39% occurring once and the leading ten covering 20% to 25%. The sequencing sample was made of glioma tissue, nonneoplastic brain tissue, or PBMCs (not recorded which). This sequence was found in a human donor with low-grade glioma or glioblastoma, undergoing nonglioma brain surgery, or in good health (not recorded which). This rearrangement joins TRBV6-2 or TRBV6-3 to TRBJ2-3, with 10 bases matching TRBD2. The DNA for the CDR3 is TGTGCCAGCAGTGGCCTAGCGGGGGCCCTCACAGATACGCAGTATTTT. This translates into CASSGLAGALTDTQYF.